The 3 T cell receptor beta chains given below trace back to one sample, sequenced in a study of T cell repertoires in cytomegalovirus infection. TCRdb ran MiXCR on the reads and lists one entry per CDR3 protein. Of 740,000 or so distinct CDR3 sequences detected, less than 40% appear once; the ten largest clones hold roughly 2.8%. The sample comprised PBMCs. Receptor source: a human donor in good health (CMV status not recorded). Some clones in this sample may be carry-over from other donors' samples.

The table lists this clonotype with a few counts. V usage is TRBV25-1 and J usage is TRBJ1-5; D is unclear. The CDR3 is 14 amino acids. The ends were cut back, 1 base at V and 3 bases at J, with 7 bases in the middle. CDR1 is MGHDK and CDR2 is SYGVNS in the germline V gene. This CDR3 is CASSELGFNQPQHF. The DNA for the CDR3 is TGTGCCAGCAGTGAATTAGGTTTCAATCAGCCCCAGCATTTT.

On this clonotype itself: The conserved phenylalanine or tryptophan normally closing the CDR3 is absent here, so this likely arose from a read error. The chain couples TRBV7-6 to TRBJ1-6; 7 bases match TRBD1. The CDR3 is 15 amino acids. The germline gives CDR1 SGHVS, CDR2 FNYEAQ. V shed 4 bases and J 10 bases; nucleotides not matched to a gene: 10. In DNA form, the CDR3 reads TGTGCCAGCAGCTCGGGGGACAGCTTGAGGTCACCCCTCCACTGT. It specifies CASSSGDSLRSPLHC.

The chain has TRBV6-1 and TRBJ1-6; TRBD1 is a possible D gene (6 bases). This CDR3 contains 15 residues. Germline CDR1 and CDR2: MNHNS and SASEGT. Deletions cut 4 bases from V and 11 bases from J, with 18 bases between. The CDR3 coding sequence is TGTGCCAGCAGTGGCCGCAGGGGCTTGGGGACACCCCTCCACTTT. Its protein is CASSGRRGLGTPLHF.